The 20 T cell receptor beta chains in this list originate from one sample, sequenced in a study of monozygotic twins with cystic fibrosis (dated by TCRdb to about 2021). The library relied on the immunoSEQ multiplex PCR assay. In TCRdb, the immuneACCESS table is reduced to in-frame sequences with V and J assigned. These tables do not hold every clone; where another copy was compared, an unresolved V gene accounts for under half, and the others remain unexplained. Across this sample there are 36,000 or so clones, with about 89% seen only once. The ten biggest clones cover less than 0.2% of the sample. Material: blood. All receptors derive from a boy younger than 10 with cystic fibrosis.

The rearrangement uses TRBV5-1 and TRBJ1-6; TRBD1 is a possible D gene (6 bases). The germline CDR1 and CDR2 sequences are SGHRS and YFSETQ. The ends were cut back, 4 bases at V and 13 bases at J, with 21 bases in the middle. The CDR3 extends over 15 amino acids. CDR3: CASSEQGLIIHPLHF. The CDR3 DNA is TGCGCCAGCAGCGAACAGGGTCTTATAATTCACCCCCTCCACTTT.

This clone was observed once. This CDR3 is CASSELFQESAYGYTF. CDR3 nucleotide sequence: TGTGCCAGCAGTGAACTCTTTCAGGAGTCGGCCTATGGCTACACCTTC. The V and J genes are TRBV25-1 and TRBJ1-2; no firm D call. V lost 2 bases, J lost 4 bases, and 17 bases lay in between. From germline, CDR1 is MGHDK and CDR2 SYGVNS. This CDR3 spans 16 amino acids.

The gene calls are TRBV4-1 and TRBJ1-1, with 8 bases lining up with TRBD1. Looked up from germline, CDR1 is MGHRA and CDR2 is YSYEKL. V shed 2 bases and J 1 base; nucleotides not matched to a gene: 3. The CDR3 is 15 amino acids. The CDR3 region has the DNA TGCGCCAGCAGCCAACAGGGGGCGCGGAACACTGAAGCTTTCTTT. Amino acid sequence: CASSQQGARNTEAFF.

The chain carries TRBV7-8 and TRBJ1-2, with TRBD1 matching over 7 bases. The V gene end was trimmed by 6 bases and the J gene end by 4 bases; junction bases not matched to a gene: 17. This CDR3 has 17 amino acids. The germline CDR1 and CDR2 sequences are SGHVS and FQNEAQ. In DNA form, the CDR3 reads TGTGCCAGCAGACCCACTGGGGGTACCGGGACAGCCTATGGCTACACCTTC. Protein sequence: CASRPTGGTGTAYGYTF. The complete variable domain, with remaining parts taken from reference TRBV7-8 and TRBJ1-2, reads GAGVSQSPRYKVAKRGQDVALRCDPISGHVSLFWYQQALGQGPEFLTYFQNEAQLDKSGLPSDRFFAERPEGSVSTLKIQRTQQEDSAVYLCASRPTGGTGTAYGYTFGSGTRLTVV.

This sequence joins TRBV5-5 and TRBJ2-7; the D call may be TRBD1 or TRBD2 (5 bases each). Trimming shortened V by 4 bases and J by 0 bases, and 14 bases separated the two germline ends. The CDR3 runs 15 residues. Germline CDR1 and CDR2: SGHKS and YYEKEE (reference sequence). CDR3 bases: TGTGCCAGCAGCCCTCGGGGCCCGGACTCCTACGAGCAGTACTTC. As protein: CASSPRGPDSYEQYF.

This chain joins TRBV2 and TRBJ2-3, with unresolved D. CDR1 is SNHLY and CDR2 is FYNNEI in the germline V gene. V was cut by 5 bases and J by 0 bases, with 12 bases left in between. The CDR3 covers 15 residues. CDR3 DNA: TGTGCCAGCAGTTCACAGCCCGGTAGCACAGATACGCAGTATTTT. Residues: CASSSQPGSTDTQYF.

The chain joins TRBV18 to TRBJ2-7; D perhaps matches TRBD1 (6 bases). V was clipped by 4 bases and J by 1 base, with 11 bases between them. This CDR3 comprises 14 residues. Germline loops: CDR1 KGHSH, CDR2 LQKENI. Here the CDR3 reads CASSLSGVSYEQYF. Written as DNA, the CDR3 is TGTGCCAGCTCACTCTCAGGGGTATCCTACGAGCAGTACTTC.

The chain combines TRBV18 with TRBJ2-4; D is uncertain. CDR1 is KGHSH, CDR2 LQKENI, per germline. The CDR3 covers 13 residues. V lost 5 bases, J lost 8 bases, and 13 bases lay in between. The CDR3 reads CASSSSRSDIQYF. The CDR3 nucleotides read TGTGCCAGCTCATCCAGCCGATCGGACATTCAGTACTTC. The full variable domain, its missing parts supplied by reference TRBV18 and TRBJ2-4, is NAGVMQNPRHLVRRRGQEARLRCSPMKGHSHVYWYRQLPEEGLKFMVYLQKENIIDESGMPKERFSAEFPKEGPSILRIQQVVRGDSAAYFCASSSSRSDIQYFGAGTRLSVL.

The chain combines TRBV11-3 with TRBJ1-1; D remains unclear. The germline V gene encodes CDR1 SGHNT and CDR2 YENEEA. V lost 0 bases to trimming and J lost 4 bases, with 12 bases between them. The CDR3 runs to 15 residues. For the CDR3, the DNA is TGTGCCAGCAGCTTAGAGGTAGCTCGCGGCACTGAAGCTTTCTTT. Protein: CASSLEVARGTEAFF.

This clone was seen once. In nucleotides, the CDR3 is TGTGCCAGCAGCCCGGGCCTCCATCCACAGCCCCAGCATTTT. This sequence encodes CASSPGLHPQPQHF. J is TRBJ1-5 and V is TRBV28; D is uncertain. This CDR3 is built from 14 residues. The V gene lost 6 bases and the J gene lost 7 bases, with 16 bases spanning the gap. Germline V gives CDR1 MDHEN, CDR2 SYDVKM.

This sequence joins TRBV5-1 and TRBJ2-3; the D gene is possibly TRBD1 (5 bases). Trimming removed 0 bases from V and 7 bases from J, with 18 bases in between. Per the germline V gene, CDR1 is SGHRS and CDR2 is YFSETQ. CDR3 length equals 16 residues. CDR3 DNA sequence: TGCGCCAGCAGCTTGGGAGACAGCGCTGCAATACATACGCAGTATTTT. Translation: CASSLGDSAAIHTQYF. The full variable domain, in which reference TRBV5-1 and TRBJ2-3 provide the parts outside the CDR3, is KAGVTQTPRYLIKTRGQQVTLSCSPISGHRSVSWYQQTPGQGLQFLFEYFSETQRNKGNFPGRFSGRQFSNSRSEMNVSTLELGDSALYLCASSLGDSAAIHTQYFGPGTRLTVL.

This chain joins TRBV5-6 and TRBJ1-2, with a tentative D call TRBD1 (5 bases). This CDR3 has 13 amino acids. CDR1 is SGHDT, CDR2 YYEEEE, per germline. V was trimmed by 6 bases and J by 4 bases, leaving 13 bases between them. Here the CDR3 reads CASTRGGPYGYTF. In DNA form, the CDR3 reads TGTGCCAGCACCCGTGGGGGTCCCTATGGCTACACCTTC.

This clone appeared a single time. CDR3: CASSGDSQETQYF. DNA of the CDR3: TGTGCCAGCAGCGGGGACAGCCAAGAGACCCAGTACTTC. This chain uses TRBV2 with TRBJ2-5; 7 bases align to TRBD1. The CDR3 sequence is 13 residues long. The germline V gene encodes CDR1 SNHLY and CDR2 FYNNEI. Unmatched junction bases numbered 2, after V lost 6 bases and J lost 1 base.

A single count supports this clone. The genes are TRBV27 and TRBJ1-3; D not certain. The CDR3 is 14 amino acids. Per germline, CDR1 MNHEY and CDR2 SMNVEV (reference sequence). Deletions cut 2 bases from V and 2 bases from J, with 7 bases between. CDR3 in amino acids: CASSLAVPGNTIYF. CDR3 in DNA: TGTGCCAGCAGTTTAGCAGTCCCTGGAAACACCATATATTTT.

The chain uses TRBV2 and TRBJ1-1; D is undetermined. The CDR3 has 13 residues. Germline V lookup: CDR1 SNHLY, CDR2 FYNNEI. Trimming removed 6 bases from V and 0 bases from J, with 8 bases in between. The CDR3: CASRLQMNTEAFF. The DNA for the CDR3 is TGTGCCAGCAGGCTACAGATGAACACTGAAGCTTTCTTT.

This clone was counted once. The gene calls are TRBV5-1 and TRBJ1-2; D not resolved. The CDR3 is 16 residues long. The V end was cut by 0 bases, the J end by 6 bases, with 18 bases between. Germline CDR1 and CDR2: SGHRS and YFSETQ. Here the CDR3 DNA reads TGCGCCAGCAGCTTGGTAGCCGGCGGTATCTTCGATGGCTACACCTTC. Protein sequence: CASSLVAGGIFDGYTF.

The V call is TRBV6-6, the J call TRBJ2-3; 8 bases match TRBD1. Germline V CDR1 and CDR2: MNHNY, SVGAGI (reference sequence). V shed 8 bases and J 2 bases; nucleotides not matched to a gene: 6. The CDR3 spans 14 residues. The CDR3 region is CASQLDRVTDTQYF. In nucleotides, the CDR3 is TGTGCCAGCCAACTGGACAGGGTCACAGATACGCAGTATTTT.

On this clone: Sequence at one end of the junction differs from germline and may be a read error. J is TRBJ1-5 and V is TRBV2; no clear D. The CDR3 spans 13 residues. CDR1 and CDR2 from the germline V gene are SNHLY and FYNNEI. The CDR3 protein is CASREGPGQPQHF. The DNA of the CDR3 is TGTGCCAGCAGAGAAGGTCCGGGACAGCCCCAGCATTTT.

The rearrangement uses TRBV18 and TRBJ2-7; TRBD1 or TRBD2 may be the D gene (7 bases each). The germline CDR1 and CDR2 sequences are KGHSH and LQKENI. This CDR3 has 14 residues. The V end lost 7 bases, the J end lost 8 bases, and 21 bases lay between the germline ends. The CDR3: CASFPQGGGIQQYF. CDR3 in DNA: TGTGCCAGCTTCCCCCAGGGGGGAGGGATACAGCAGTACTTC.

This chain uses TRBV7-2 with TRBJ1-2; D is unclear. Per the germline V gene, CDR1 is SGHTA and CDR2 is FQGNSA. V lost 1 base, J lost 8 bases, and 11 bases lay in between. The length of the CDR3 is 13 residues. The CDR3 reads CASSLVRTGGYTF. The CDR3 DNA is TGTGCCAGCAGCTTAGTAAGGACCGGCGGCTACACCTTC.